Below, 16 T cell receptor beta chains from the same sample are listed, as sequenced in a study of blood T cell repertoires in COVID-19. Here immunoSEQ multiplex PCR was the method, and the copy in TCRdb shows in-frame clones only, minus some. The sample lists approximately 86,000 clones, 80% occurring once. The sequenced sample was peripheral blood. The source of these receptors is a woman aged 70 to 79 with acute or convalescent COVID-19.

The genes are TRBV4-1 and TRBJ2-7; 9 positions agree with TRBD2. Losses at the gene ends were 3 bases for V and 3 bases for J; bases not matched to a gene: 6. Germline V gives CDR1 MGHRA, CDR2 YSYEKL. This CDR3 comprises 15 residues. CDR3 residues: CASSQTGTSYYEQYF. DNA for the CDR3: TGCGCCAGCAGCCAGACCGGGACTAGCTACTACGAGCAGTACTTC.

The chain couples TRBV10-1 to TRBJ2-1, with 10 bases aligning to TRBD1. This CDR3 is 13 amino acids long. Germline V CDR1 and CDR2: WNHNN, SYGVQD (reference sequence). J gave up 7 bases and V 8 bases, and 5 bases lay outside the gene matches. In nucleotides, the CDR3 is TGCGCCAGCGTCGACAGGGGGCTGAATGAGCAGTTCTTC. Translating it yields CASVDRGLNEQFF.

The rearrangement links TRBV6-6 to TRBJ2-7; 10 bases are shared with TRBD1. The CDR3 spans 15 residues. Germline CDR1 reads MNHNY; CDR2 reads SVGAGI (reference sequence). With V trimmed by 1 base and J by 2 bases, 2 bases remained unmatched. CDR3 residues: CASSYLGQGTYEQYF. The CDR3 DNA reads TGTGCCAGCAGTTACTTGGGACAGGGGACCTACGAGCAGTACTTC.

In DNA form, the CDR3 reads TGTGCCAGCAGTGGCAAGGACACCTCTCGCAATGAGCAGTTCTTC. Its protein product is CASSGKDTSRNEQFF. The rearrangement links TRBV25-1 to TRBJ2-1; a weak D match, TRBD1 (5 bases). Trimming removed 4 bases at V and 6 bases at J, with 16 bases between. This CDR3 spans 15 amino acids. Per the germline V gene, CDR1 is MGHDK and CDR2 is SYGVNS.

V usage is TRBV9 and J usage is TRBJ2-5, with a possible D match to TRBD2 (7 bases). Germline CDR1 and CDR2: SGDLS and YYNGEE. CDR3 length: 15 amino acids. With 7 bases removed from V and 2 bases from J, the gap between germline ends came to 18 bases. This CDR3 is CASGRGGGQQETQYF. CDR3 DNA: TGTGCCAGCGGAAGAGGGGGGGGCCAACAAGAGACCCAGTACTTC.

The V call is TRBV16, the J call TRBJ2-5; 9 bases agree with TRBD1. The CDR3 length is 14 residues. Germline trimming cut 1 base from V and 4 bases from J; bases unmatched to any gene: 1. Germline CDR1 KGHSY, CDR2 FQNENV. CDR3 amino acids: CASSQWTGAETQYF. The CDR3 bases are TGTGCCAGCAGCCAATGGACAGGGGCAGAGACCCAGTACTTC.

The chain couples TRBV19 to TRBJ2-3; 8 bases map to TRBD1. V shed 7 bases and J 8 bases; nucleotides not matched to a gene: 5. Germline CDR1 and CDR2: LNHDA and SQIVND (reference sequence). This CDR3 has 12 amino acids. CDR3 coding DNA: TGTGCCAGTAAACAGGGGGGAGGTACGCAGTATTTT. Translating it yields CASKQGGGTQYF.

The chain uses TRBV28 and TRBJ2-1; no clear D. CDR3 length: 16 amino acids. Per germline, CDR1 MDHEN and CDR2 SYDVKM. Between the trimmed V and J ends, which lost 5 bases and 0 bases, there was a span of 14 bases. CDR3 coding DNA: TGTGCCAGCAGTCTGCAGACCTGGAGCTCCTACAATGAGCAGTTCTTC. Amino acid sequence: CASSLQTWSSYNEQFF. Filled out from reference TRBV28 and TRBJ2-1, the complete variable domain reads DVKVTQSSRYLVKRTGEKVFLECVQDMDHENMFWYRQDPGLGLRLIYFSYDVKMKEKGDIPEGYSVSREKKERFSLILESASTNQTSMYLCASSLQTWSSYNEQFFGPGTRLTVL.

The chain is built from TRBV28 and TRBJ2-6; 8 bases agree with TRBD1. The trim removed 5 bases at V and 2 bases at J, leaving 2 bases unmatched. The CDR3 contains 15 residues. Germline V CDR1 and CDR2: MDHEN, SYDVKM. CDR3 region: CASSLTGAGANVLTF. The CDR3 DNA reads TGTGCCAGCAGTCTGACAGGGGCTGGGGCCAACGTCCTGACTTTC.

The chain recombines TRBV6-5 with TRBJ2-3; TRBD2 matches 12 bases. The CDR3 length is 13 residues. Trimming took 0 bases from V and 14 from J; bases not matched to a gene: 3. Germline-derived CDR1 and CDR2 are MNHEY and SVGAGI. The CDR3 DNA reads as TGTGCCAGCAGTTACTCCCTAGCGGGGGGGGTGTATTTT. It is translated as CASSYSLAGGVYF.

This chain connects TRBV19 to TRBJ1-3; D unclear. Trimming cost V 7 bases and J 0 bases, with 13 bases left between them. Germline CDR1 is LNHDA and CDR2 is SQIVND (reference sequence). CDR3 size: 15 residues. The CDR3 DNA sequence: TGTGCCAGTATGAAATTAGGAGCCTCTGGAAACACCATATATTTT. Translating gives CASMKLGASGNTIYF.

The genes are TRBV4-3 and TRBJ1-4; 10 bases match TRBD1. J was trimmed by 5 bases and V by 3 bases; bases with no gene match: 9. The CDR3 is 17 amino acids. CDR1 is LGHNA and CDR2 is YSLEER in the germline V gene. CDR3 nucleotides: TGCGCCAGCAGCCAGATGGGACAGGGACAGGGGAATGAAAAACTGTTTTTT. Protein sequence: CASSQMGQGQGNEKLFF.

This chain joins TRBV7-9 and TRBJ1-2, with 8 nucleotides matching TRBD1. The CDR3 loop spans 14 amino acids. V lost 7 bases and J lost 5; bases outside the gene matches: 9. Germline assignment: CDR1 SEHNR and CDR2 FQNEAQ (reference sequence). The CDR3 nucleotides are TGTGCCAGCAAATCAGGGGGCACCAGTTATGGCTACACCTTC. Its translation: CASKSGGTSYGYTF.

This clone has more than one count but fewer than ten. CDR3 in amino acids: CASSQEQQGDEKLFF. Written as DNA, the CDR3 is TGTGCCAGCAGCCAAGAGCAACAGGGGGACGAAAAACTGTTTTTT. The chain is built from TRBV4-2 and TRBJ1-4, with TRBD1 matching 8 bases. The CDR3 totals 15 residues. The V gene's germline CDR1 is LGHNA and CDR2 YNFKEQ. V shed 0 bases and J 8 bases; nucleotides not matched to a gene: 5.

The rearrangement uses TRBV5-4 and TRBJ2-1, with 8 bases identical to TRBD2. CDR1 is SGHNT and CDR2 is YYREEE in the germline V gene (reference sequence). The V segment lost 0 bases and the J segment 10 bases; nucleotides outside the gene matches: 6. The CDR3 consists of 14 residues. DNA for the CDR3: TGTGCCAGCAGCTTGGCTGGCCGGGGGGGGGAGCAGTTCTTC. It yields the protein CASSLAGRGGEQFF.

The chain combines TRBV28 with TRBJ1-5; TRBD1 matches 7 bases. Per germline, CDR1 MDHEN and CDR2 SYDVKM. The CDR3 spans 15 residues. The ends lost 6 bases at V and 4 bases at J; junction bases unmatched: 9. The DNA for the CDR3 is TGTGCCAGCAGACCCGACAGGGTCAAGAATCAGCCCCAGCATTTT. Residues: CASRPDRVKNQPQHF.